This entry concerns a single T cell receptor (beta chain). V shed 3 bases and J shed 5 bases, with 13 bases lying between them. The length of the CDR3 is 15 residues. CDR1 is SGHTA, CDR2 FQGNSA, per germline. This sample was included in a study of T cell changes during pregnancy in multiple sclerosis. The table came from immunoSEQ multiplex PCR; TCRdb's copy has only in-frame clones and leaves some out. The sample comprises tens of thousands of clones, roughly 91% of which are singletons, and 3.5% to 5.5% rests with the top ten. The chain combines TRBV7-2 with TRBJ1-4; D is undetermined. The sequence was obtained from a female donor in good health, enrolled as a control in a pregnancy study. This sample comprised peripheral blood, obtained in the second trimester of pregnancy. The DNA for the CDR3 is TGTGCCAGCAGCTTCGAGGTTGGGTCCAATGAAAAACTGTTTTTT. Translation gives CASSFEVGSNEKLFF.